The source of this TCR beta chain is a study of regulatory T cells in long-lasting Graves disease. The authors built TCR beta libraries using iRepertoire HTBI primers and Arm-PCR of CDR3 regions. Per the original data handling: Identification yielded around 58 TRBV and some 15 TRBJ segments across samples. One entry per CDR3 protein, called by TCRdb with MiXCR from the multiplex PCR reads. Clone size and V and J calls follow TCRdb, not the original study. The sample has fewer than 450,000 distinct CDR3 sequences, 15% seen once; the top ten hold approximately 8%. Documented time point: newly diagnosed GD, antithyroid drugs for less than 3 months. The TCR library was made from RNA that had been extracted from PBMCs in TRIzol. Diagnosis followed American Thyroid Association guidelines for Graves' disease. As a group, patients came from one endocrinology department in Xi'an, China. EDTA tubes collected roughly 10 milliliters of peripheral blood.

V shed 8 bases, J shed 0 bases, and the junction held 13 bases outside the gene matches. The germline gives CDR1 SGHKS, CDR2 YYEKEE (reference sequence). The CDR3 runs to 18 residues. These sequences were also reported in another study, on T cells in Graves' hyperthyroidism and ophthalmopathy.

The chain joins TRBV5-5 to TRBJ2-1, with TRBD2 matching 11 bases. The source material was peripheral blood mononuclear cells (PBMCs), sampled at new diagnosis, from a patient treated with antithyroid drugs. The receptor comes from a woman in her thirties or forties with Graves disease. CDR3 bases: TGTGCCAGTTTAGCGGGAGGGCCAATTCTCATCTCCTACAATGAGCAGTTCTTC. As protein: CASLAGGPILISYNEQFF. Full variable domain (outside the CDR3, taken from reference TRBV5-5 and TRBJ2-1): DAGVTQSPTHLIKTRGQQVTLRCSPISGHKSVSWYQQVLGQGPQFIFQYYEKEERGRGNFPDRFSARQFPNYSSELNVNALLLGDSALYLCASLAGGPILISYNEQFFGPGTRLTVL.